This T cell receptor (beta chain) was captured in a study of blood T cell repertoires in COVID-19. In the original processing: Estimated nucleated cell counts came from reference gene primer amplification. Repertoires were generated with immunoSEQ multiplex PCR, while TCRdb's copy carries only in-frame clones and drops some. V, J and clone size derive from that table, while D and trimming were established from the DNA sequence. This sample has around 260,000 clones; approximately 91% occur once, and the top ten carry 2.5% to 3%. V lost 3 bases and J lost 3, with 8 bases in between. This CDR3 comprises 13 residues. Germline values: CDR1 WNHNN, CDR2 SYGVQD (reference sequence).

This TCR derives from a person aged 18 to 35 with COVID-19, enrolled during active disease. Sequencing was carried out using peripheral blood. V gene TRBV10-1 combines with J gene TRBJ1-1, with a possible D match to TRBD1 (5 bases). The CDR3 reads CASSEGEYTEAFF. DNA of the CDR3: TGCGCCAGCAGTGAAGGGGAATACACTGAAGCTTTCTTT.